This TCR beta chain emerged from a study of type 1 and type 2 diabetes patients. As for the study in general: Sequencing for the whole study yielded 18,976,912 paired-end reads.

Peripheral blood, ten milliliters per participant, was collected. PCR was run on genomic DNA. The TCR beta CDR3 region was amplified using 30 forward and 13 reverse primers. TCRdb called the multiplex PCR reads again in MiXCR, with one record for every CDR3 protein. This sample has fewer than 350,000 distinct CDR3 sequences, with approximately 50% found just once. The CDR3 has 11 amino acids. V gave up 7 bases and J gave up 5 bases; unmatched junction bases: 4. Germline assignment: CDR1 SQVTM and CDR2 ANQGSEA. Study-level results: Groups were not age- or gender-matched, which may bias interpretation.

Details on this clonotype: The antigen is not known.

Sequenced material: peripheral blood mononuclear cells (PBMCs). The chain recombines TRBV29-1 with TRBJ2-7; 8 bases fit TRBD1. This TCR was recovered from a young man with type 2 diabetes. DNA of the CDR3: TGCAGCGGGCGGACAGGGAACGAGCAGTACTTC. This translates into CSGRTGNEQYF.